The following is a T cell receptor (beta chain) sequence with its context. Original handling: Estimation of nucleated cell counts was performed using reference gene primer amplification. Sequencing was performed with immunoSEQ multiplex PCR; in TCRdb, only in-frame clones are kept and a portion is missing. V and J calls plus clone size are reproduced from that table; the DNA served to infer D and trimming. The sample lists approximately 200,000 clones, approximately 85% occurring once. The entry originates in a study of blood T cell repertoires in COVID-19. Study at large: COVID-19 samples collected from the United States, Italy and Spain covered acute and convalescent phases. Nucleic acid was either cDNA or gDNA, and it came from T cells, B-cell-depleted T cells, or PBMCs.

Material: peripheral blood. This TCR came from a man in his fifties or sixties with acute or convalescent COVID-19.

CDR3 sequence reads: CASSTGTGFGNTIYF. The CDR3 nucleotides are TGTGCCAGTAGTACCGGGACAGGGTTTGGAAACACCATATATTTT. This chain uses TRBV19 with TRBJ1-3; 9 nucleotides agree with TRBD1. The germline gives CDR1 LNHDA, CDR2 SQIVND (reference sequence). The CDR3 has 15 amino acids. The V and J ends lost 4 bases and 3 bases, in that order; junction bases with no gene match: 4.